This T cell receptor (beta chain) is from a study of cytomegalovirus exposure and HLA in healthy donors. The wider study: Early release data held tens of millions of unique TCRs from HLA-typed donors. Study-wide results and caveats: Donors were assumed by presence/absence analyses to have roughly uniform sequencing depth.

Everyone who donated was a healthy bone marrow donor. The CDR3 totals 16 residues. Per the germline V gene, CDR1 is MNHEY and CDR2 is SVGAGI. Unmatched junction bases numbered 4, after V lost 0 bases and J lost 3 bases. This clone appeared a few times. Its antigen is as yet unknown. In the PCR, 60 Vbeta and 13 Jbeta primers were used. Clones were read by immunoSEQ multiplex PCR, and TCRdb kept only the in-frame ones, dropping some. The repertoire includes around 200,000 clones, 70% to 90% of them detected once, and less than 0.35% sits in the top ten. The V and J genes are TRBV6-5 and TRBJ2-7; 11 nucleotides line up with TRBD1. The TCR originated in a woman aged 30 to 39 in good health and CMV-seronegative. The specimen sequenced was PBMCs. In DNA, the CDR3 is TGTGCCAGCAGTTACTCCGGGACAGGGGGTTACTACGAGCAGTACTTC. It codes for CASSYSGTGGYYEQYF.